The 23 T cell receptor beta chains below all came from one sample that was sequenced in a study of T-cell memory formation after mild COVID-19 (dated by TCRdb to the early 2020s). The library was built by means of 5' RACE. Sequencing instrument: Illumina NovaSeq 6000. In TCRdb, the public reads were trimmed at Q25 with fastp and aligned with MiXCR, with productive beta chains retained. Records with the same CDR3 protein are collapsed into one entry carrying the most frequent genes and DNA. The sample table contains about 200,000 distinct CDR3 sequences; only one count was recorded for just over 9.5% of them. Roughly 4% of the sample is taken by the ten largest. The source material was PBMCs or a T cell subset sorted from them (not recorded which). The receptors stem from a man between 18 and 35 years old who had mild COVID-19 (a few samples of this study predate the infection). The sample titles of this study are shuffled in the database, so cell type and time point are left out; the donor was told from shared clones.

In this sample, this clonotype turned up a few times. The chain recombines TRBV6-6 with TRBJ1-2; maybe TRBD1 (6 bases). The CDR3 covers 13 residues. Germline CDR1 MNHNY, CDR2 SVGAGI (reference sequence). With 8 bases removed from V and 4 bases from J, the gap between germline ends came to 14 bases. In nucleotides, the CDR3 is TGTGCCAGCGGGACGGGGGCCACCTATGGCTACACCTTC. Translated: CASGTGATYGYTF.

This clonotype occurred a few times. The rearrangement uses TRBV30 and TRBJ1-5; the D gene is possibly TRBD1 (6 bases). V shed 8 bases and J shed 6 bases, with 17 bases lying between them. Per the germline V gene, CDR1 is GTSNPN and CDR2 is SVGIG (reference sequence). The CDR3 has 13 amino acids. CDR3 region: CAAGAGAVQPQHF. The CDR3 bases are TGTGCCGCCGGGGCAGGGGCTGTTCAGCCCCAGCATTTT. Full variable domain (outside the CDR3, taken from reference TRBV30 and TRBJ1-5): SQTIHQWPATLVQPVGSPLSLECTVEGTSNPNLYWYRQAAGRGLQLLFYSVGIGQISSEVPQNLSASRPQDRQFILSSKKLLLSDSGFYLCAAGAGAVQPQHFGDGTRLSIL.

This clonotype showed up just a few times. The chain has TRBV29-1 and TRBJ2-5; the D call may be TRBD1 or TRBD2 (6 bases each). The CDR3 loop spans 12 amino acids. Germline CDR1 SQVTM, CDR2 ANQGSEA. V gave up 6 bases and J gave up 5 bases, with 13 bases separating them. The CDR3 DNA follows: TGCAGCGTCAGTCCGGGGGCTGAGACCCAGTACTTC. Protein sequence: CSVSPGAETQYF.

This chain links TRBV10-2 with TRBJ1-1; D is ambiguous. Trimming pared 6 bases from V and 2 bases from J, leaving 10 bases between. Per germline, CDR1 WSHSY and CDR2 SAAADI. The CDR3 spans 13 residues. In DNA form, the CDR3 reads TGCGCCAGCAGAGGCCGGGCAAACACTGAAGCTTTCTTT. Amino acids: CASRGRANTEAFF.

The CDR3 sequence is CATNRGTDTQYF. The CDR3 DNA reads as TGTGCCACCAACAGGGGGACAGATACGCAGTATTTT. The chain carries TRBV15 and TRBJ2-3; 8 nucleotides align to TRBD1. CDR1 and CDR2 (germline): LNHNV, YYDKDF (reference sequence). The CDR3 covers 12 residues. J lost 3 bases, V lost 7 bases, and 0 bases had no gene match.

This clonotype has a handful of counts. One end of the junction varies from germline; a read error may be responsible. This chain connects TRBV7-2 to TRBJ2-1, with 10 positions matching TRBD2. The CDR3 totals 14 residues. Germline CDR1 and CDR2: SGHTA and FQGNSA. This CDR3 reads CASSLAGAHNEQFF. The CDR3 nucleotides read TGTGCCAGCAGCCTAGCGGGGGCCCACAATGAGCAGTTCTTC.

A few counts support this clonotype. The chain employs TRBV7-2 and TRBJ2-7, with D maybe TRBD1 (6 bases). This CDR3 has 13 amino acids. V was clipped by 1 base and J by 11 bases, with 15 bases between them. Germline assignment: CDR1 SGHTA and CDR2 FQGNSA. This chain's CDR3 is CASSLGSQAGEYF. In nucleotides, the CDR3 is TGTGCCAGCAGCTTAGGGTCCCAAGCAGGGGAGTACTTC.

This clonotype was counted a few times. The chain couples TRBV6-2 or TRBV6-3 to TRBJ2-7, with TRBD2 as a possible D gene (5 bases). This CDR3 has 13 amino acids. Germline CDR1 reads MNHEY; CDR2 reads SVGEGT. The V and J ends lost 6 bases and 0 bases respectively, with 9 bases between them. CDR3 coding DNA: TGTGCCAGCAGCCGAACTAGCTCCTACGAGCAGTACGTC. This translates into CASSRTSSYEQYV.

The J gene is TRBJ2-1, the V gene TRBV11-2, with D possibly matching TRBD2 (5 bases). The CDR3 is 16 residues long. V was cut by 2 bases and J by 0 bases, with 11 bases left in between. Germline loops: CDR1 SGHAT, CDR2 FQNNGV. CDR3 sequence: CASSLSGGNSYNEQFF. Here the CDR3 DNA reads TGTGCCAGCAGCTTAAGTGGAGGAAACTCCTACAATGAGCAGTTCTTC.

This clonotype was seen repeatedly, ten times or more. V gene TRBV24-1 combines with J gene TRBJ2-5; 7 bases map to TRBD2. The CDR3 covers 15 residues. The germline CDR1 and CDR2 sequences are KGHDR and SFDVKD. The J segment lost 4 bases and the V segment lost 3 bases, leaving 7 bases of the junction unmatched. The CDR3 DNA follows: TGTGCCACCAGTGATCCCCGTTCTAGCGGAGAGACCCAGTACTTC. Amino acid sequence: CATSDPRSSGETQYF.

Only a few counts were recorded for this clonotype. The genes are TRBV7-2 and TRBJ2-1, with 7 bases aligning to TRBD2. V was pared by 4 bases and J by 7 bases, with 7 bases of the junction left unmatched. The germline CDR1 and CDR2 sequences are SGHTA and FQGNSA. The length of the CDR3 is 14 residues. The CDR3 DNA reads TGTGCCAGCAGCTCCCAGTTGCGGGGGAATGAGCAGTTCTTC. As protein: CASSSQLRGNEQFF. The whole variable domain, remainder taken from reference TRBV7-2 and TRBJ2-1, is GAGVSQSPSNKVTEKGKDVELRCDPISGHTALYWYRQSLGQGLEFLIYFQGNSAPDKSGLPSDRFSAERTGGSVSTLTIQRTQQEDSAVYLCASSSQLRGNEQFFGPGTRLTVL.

This clonotype was observed a few times. CDR3 protein: CASSRQGLSAFF. For the CDR3, the DNA is TGTGCCAGCAGTAGACAAGGACTCTCGGCTTTCTTT. The chain employs TRBV12-3 or TRBV12-4 and TRBJ1-1; D unresolved. The V gene lost 5 bases and the J gene lost 11 bases, with 15 bases spanning the gap. CDR3 length: 12 residues.

This clonotype was seen a few times. DNA of the CDR3: TGTGCCAGCAGCCGCCGACAGAAAGAGACCCAGTACTTC. Translated: CASSRRQKETQYF. The genes are TRBV14 and TRBJ2-5, with TRBD1 as a possible D gene (5 bases). The CDR3 is made up of 13 amino acids. The germline CDR1 and CDR2 sequences are SGHDN and FVKESK. The germline V and J ends were trimmed by 4 bases and 3 bases, with 9 bases remaining between them.

This clonotype has ten or more counts. The V gene is TRBV7-9, the J gene TRBJ2-3, with D possibly matching TRBD2 (5 bases). The germline gives CDR1 SEHNR, CDR2 FQNEAQ (reference sequence). Trimming took 7 bases from V and 5 from J, leaving 16 bases between them. There are 14 residues in the CDR3. The CDR3 loop reads CASTGGPLGDTQYF. CDR3 bases: TGTGCCAGCACCGGAGGCCCTCTGGGAGATACGCAGTATTTT.

V and J are TRBV2 and TRBJ2-6; D gene ambiguous. This CDR3 spans 15 amino acids. CDR1 and CDR2 (germline): SNHLY, FYNNEI. The V end lost 4 bases, the J end lost 2 bases, and 9 bases lay between the germline ends. The CDR3 DNA reads TGTGCCAGCAGTGCTGTGGAAGCTGGGGCCAACGTCCTGACTTTC. As protein: CASSAVEAGANVLTF. The variable domain in full, completed from reference TRBV2 and TRBJ2-6, reads EPEVTQTPSHQVTQMGQEVILRCVPISNHLYFYWYRQILGQKVEFLVSFYNNEISEKSEIFDDQFSVERPDGSNFTLKIRSTKLEDSAMYFCASSAVEAGANVLTFGAGSRLTVL.

V is TRBV7-9 and J is TRBJ1-6, with a tentative D call TRBD1 (5 bases). Germline loops: CDR1 SEHNR, CDR2 FQNEAQ (reference sequence). CDR3 length equals 16 residues. V was clipped by 1 base and J by 8 bases, with 15 bases between them. The CDR3: CASSLVGWGRDSPLHF. The CDR3 DNA reads as TGTGCCAGCAGCTTAGTAGGGTGGGGGAGAGATTCACCCCTCCACTTT.

The chain combines TRBV20-1 with TRBJ2-5; D gene ambiguous. This CDR3 comprises 14 residues. V was trimmed by 1 base and J by 5 bases, leaving 14 bases between them. The V gene's germline CDR1 is DFQATT and CDR2 SNEGSKA (reference sequence). The CDR3 loop reads CSARGSTVWETQYF. The CDR3 DNA is TGCAGTGCTAGAGGGTCGACGGTTTGGGAGACCCAGTACTTC.

Ten or more counts support this clonotype. V gene TRBV7-9 combines with J gene TRBJ2-1; D is possibly TRBD2 (6 bases). There are 14 residues in the CDR3. The germline V gene has CDR1 SEHNR and CDR2 FQNEAQ (reference sequence). V lost 1 base and J lost 11, with 15 bases in between. The CDR3 sequence is CASSLGSPAGQQFF. The CDR3 bases are TGTGCCAGCAGCTTAGGATCCCCAGCGGGCCAGCAGTTCTTC.

This clonotype was seen many times. The chain carries TRBV15 and TRBJ1-1, with a tentative D call TRBD1 (5 bases). This CDR3 contains 15 residues. V lost 6 bases, J lost 5 bases, and 19 bases lay in between. Germline CDR1 LNHNV, CDR2 YYDKDF (reference sequence). CDR3 protein: CATSSPGGARTEAFF. The CDR3 region has the DNA TGTGCCACCAGTTCTCCCGGAGGGGCGCGGACTGAAGCTTTCTTT.

The chain couples TRBV5-6 to TRBJ1-1, with 7 bases matching TRBD1. The CDR3 extends over 15 amino acids. After removal of 4 bases from V and 4 bases from J, the junction contained 10 bases not matched to a gene. In germline, CDR1 is SGHDT, CDR2 YYEEEE. CDR3 region: CASSPTTRQGTEAFF. Written as DNA, the CDR3 is TGTGCCAGCAGCCCGACTACCCGACAGGGCACTGAAGCTTTCTTT.

This clonotype was observed a few times. The rearrangement links TRBV7-9 to TRBJ1-2; D call uncertain. The CDR3 runs 11 residues. The V and J ends lost 5 bases and 4 bases respectively, with 5 bases between them. From germline, CDR1 is SEHNR and CDR2 FQNEAQ (reference sequence). CDR3 sequence (DNA): TGTGCCAGCAGCCAGACCTATGGCTACACCTTC. It encodes CASSQTYGYTF.

This clonotype was seen ten or more times. J is TRBJ2-1 and V is TRBV18; maybe TRBD1 (6 bases). This CDR3 has 14 amino acids. The germline V gene has CDR1 KGHSH and CDR2 LQKENI. V lost 6 bases and J lost 6, with 15 bases in between. CDR3: CASSPTTGLNEQFF. In DNA form, the CDR3 reads TGTGCCAGCTCCCCGACGACAGGTCTCAATGAGCAGTTCTTC.

The rearrangement links TRBV15 to TRBJ2-3; D unresolved. CDR1 and CDR2 (germline): LNHNV, YYDKDF (reference sequence). Trimming stripped 5 bases from V and 0 bases from J, with 9 bases between. This CDR3 comprises 14 residues. CDR3 coding DNA: TGTGCCACCAGCCCTACGGACAGCACAGATACGCAGTATTTT. It specifies CATSPTDSTDTQYF.